This entry describes one T cell receptor beta chain. Its antigen remains undetermined. No much larger clone is present one base from it, and per-base qualities are unavailable. RNA was extracted using the RNeasy kit, and roughly 0.45 to 1 ug of the RNA was reverse transcribed with random hexamers. The immunoSEQ multiplex PCR assay, covering 54 Vbeta and 13 Jbeta segments, was used to amplify TCR beta CDR3 regions. PCR amplification bias was corrected by using a synthetic template baseline for primer optimization and computational correction. The paper's processing steps were these. Only productive sequences were kept, with reads annotated to V, D and J genes according to IMGT and analyzed in immunoSEQ Analyzer. Clonality was calculated as one minus the Shannon entropy normalized by log2 of the number of productive unique sequences. For each patient and control, public and private clones were evaluated among the 100 most prevalent clones. Susac-specific clones were defined as absent from healthy and MS cohorts, over a thousand published viral clones and other ImmuneACCESS disease sequences. TCRdb reworked the public reads: Q25 trimming with fastp, MiXCR clone assembly, productive beta chains retained. Each record represents a unique CDR3 protein, reported with the most common genes and DNA among its rows. These V and J calls derive from TCRdb rather than the authors' analysis. A total of 160,000 or so distinct CDR3 sequences appear in this sample, 90% to 95% of them only once. In total, the top ten clones hold around 0.21% of the sample.

The sample originates from a study of CD8 T cells in Susac syndrome (dated by TCRdb to about 2019). Regarding the research as a whole: Repertoire sequencing was used to test whether CD8+ T cell activation and differentiation in Susac syndrome was antigen driven. The clonality of the CD8+ T cell repertoire was compared across approximately 11 healthy donors, around 14 Susac syndrome patients and about 16 multiple sclerosis patients.

Peripheral blood CD8+ and CD4+ T cells from healthy donors, Susac syndrome patients and multiple sclerosis patients were profiled using high-throughput TCR beta sequencing. The multiple sclerosis controls were treatment-naive patients who had stable or active relapsing-remitting disease and met the revised McDonald criteria. Bulk CD8+ and CD4+ T cells were purified by magnetic negative isolation, whereas CD8+ TEMRA cells were enriched by FACS. Blood was drawn into EDTA tubes, processed within 24 hours, and PBMCs were isolated by density gradient centrifugation. PBMCs intended for TCR sequencing were frozen in liquid nitrogen and were later thawed in a 37 degrees C water bath. Purity of sorted or isolated CD4+, CD8+ and CD8+ TEMRA cells was at least 90%. V and J are truncated by 3 bases and 6 bases respectively, leaving an intervening sequence of 9 bases. Counted from cysteine to phenylalanine, this CDR3 has 13 amino acids. The sequence is cut down to CDR3 DNA, 39 bases in frame from base 1. Based on the germline V gene, the CDR1 and CDR2 sequences are SGHAT and FQNNGV.

Here is what the overall study found, with its caveats: The number of individuals in the TCR sequencing and HLA analysis was acknowledged as relatively small.

Here the chain combines TRBV11-2 and TRBJ2-1; no D gene is confidently identified. Sequenced sample: CD8+ T cells from PBMCs. This TCR was sampled from a human donor with multiple sclerosis. The base sequence is TGTGCCAGCAGCTTGGGTCTGCTCAATGAGCAGTTCTTC. Translation gives CASSLGLLNEQFF.